The next 26 T cell receptor beta chains were all read from a single sample in a study of T-cell reconstitution after alpha-beta-depleted transplantation in children. Preparing the TCRbeta library involved the use of unique molecular identifiers. Via MiXCR, TCRdb re-called the PCR reads, giving one row per CDR3 protein. In the table there are hundreds of thousands of distinct CDR3 sequences, roughly 15% of which are singletons. The sequencing used PBMCs from the stem cell graft donor, collected from the stem cell graft. The source of these receptors is a human donor who donated a stem cell graft to a child with acute myeloid leukemia.

This clonotype has only a few counts. This rearrangement joins TRBV29-1 to TRBJ2-2; tentatively, D is TRBD1 (6 bases). CDR3 length equals 16 residues. V was clipped by 0 bases and J by 1 base, with 12 bases between them. Germline CDR1 reads SQVTM; CDR2 reads ANQGSEA. The CDR3 here is CSVEDMQGMNTGELFF. Here the CDR3 DNA reads TGCAGCGTTGAAGATATGCAGGGGATGAACACCGGGGAGCTGTTTTTT.

This clonotype showed up many times. The chain carries TRBV20-1 and TRBJ1-4, with 7 nucleotides matching TRBD1. With V trimmed by 3 bases and J by 6 bases, 4 bases remained unmatched. There are 13 residues in the CDR3. CDR1 and CDR2 (germline): DFQATT, SNEGSKA (reference sequence). The CDR3 loop is CSASPGQYEKLFF. For the CDR3, the DNA is TGCAGTGCTAGCCCGGGACAGTATGAAAAACTGTTTTTT.

The chain employs TRBV11-3 and TRBJ2-6; D is unresolved. Deletions cut 2 bases from V and 4 bases from J, with 12 bases between. The germline CDR1 and CDR2 sequences are SGHNT and YENEEA. This CDR3 has 16 residues. This chain's CDR3 is CASSLSYGSGANVLTF. CDR3 in DNA: TGTGCCAGCAGCTTATCGTATGGATCCGGGGCCAACGTCCTGACTTTC.

This clonotype was seen more than once but under ten times. The chain joins TRBV20-1 to TRBJ2-2; the match to TRBD2 covers 10 bases. Germline V gene sequence: CDR1 DFQATT, CDR2 SNEGSKA (reference sequence). The CDR3 has 16 amino acids. J lost 0 bases, V lost 1 base, and 2 bases had no gene match. CDR3 sequence: CSARVLAGSNTGELFF. The CDR3, as DNA: TGCAGTGCTAGAGTACTAGCGGGGTCGAACACCGGGGAGCTGTTTTTT.

This clonotype was detected a few times. The CDR3 protein is CASSDPGQILANYGYTF. The CDR3 DNA reads as TGTGCCAGCAGCGACCCTGGACAGATCTTAGCTAACTATGGCTACACCTTC. The rearrangement links TRBV9 to TRBJ1-2, with D possibly matching TRBD1 (6 bases). The germline CDR1 and CDR2 sequences are SGDLS and YYNGEE. This CDR3 is built from 17 residues. V was trimmed by 3 bases and J by 0 bases, leaving 18 bases between them.

The chain recombines TRBV15 with TRBJ1-2; D not certain. The V gene's germline CDR1 is LNHNV and CDR2 YYDKDF (reference sequence). Trimming shortened V by 0 bases and J by 2 bases, and 4 bases separated the two germline ends. The CDR3 contains 13 residues. CDR3 nucleotides: TGTGCCACCAGCAGAGAAGGGAACTATGGCTACACCTTC. Protein sequence: CATSREGNYGYTF. Combining the CDR3 with reference TRBV15 and TRBJ1-2 gives the whole variable domain DAMVIQNPRYQVTQFGKPVTLSCSQTLNHNVMYWYQQKSSQAPKLLFHYYDKDFNNEADTPDNFQSRRPNTSFCFLDIRSPGLGDTAMYLCATSREGNYGYTFGSGTRLTVV.

This chain links TRBV19 with TRBJ1-5; D is unresolved. Trimming left V 9 bases short and J 3 bases short, with 12 bases between. Germline V gene sequence: CDR1 LNHDA, CDR2 SQIVND (reference sequence). The CDR3 runs 13 residues. The CDR3, as DNA: TGTGCCAGCCAGTTGGGTGACAATCAGCCCCAGCATTTT. It is translated as CASQLGDNQPQHF.

This chain joins TRBV9 and TRBJ1-1, with D possibly being TRBD1 (5 bases). Trimming shortened V by 3 bases and J by 4 bases, and 16 bases separated the two germline ends. This CDR3 is built from 15 residues. Per germline, CDR1 SGDLS and CDR2 YYNGEE. This CDR3 reads CASSESTSGGTEAFF. The CDR3 coding sequence is TGTGCCAGCAGCGAATCAACCTCGGGGGGCACTGAAGCTTTCTTT.

In its sample, this clonotype was seen many times. The J gene is TRBJ1-4, the V gene TRBV20-1; D might be TRBD1 (6 bases). CDR3 length: 15 amino acids. Germline loops: CDR1 DFQATT, CDR2 SNEGSKA (reference sequence). V lost 5 bases and J lost 3, with 16 bases in between. The CDR3 DNA reads TGCAGTGCTCCCTCTAGGGGGTCGGCTAATGAAAAACTGTTTTTT. It specifies CSAPSRGSANEKLFF.

In its sample, this clonotype was seen a few times. The chain links TRBV10-1 to TRBJ2-4; tentative D call: TRBD1 (5 bases). CDR1 and CDR2 (germline): WNHNN, SYGVQD (reference sequence). The V gene lost 8 bases and the J gene lost 1 base, with 18 bases spanning the gap. The CDR3 length is 16 residues. The DNA for the CDR3 is TGCGCCAGCTCGGCCACAGGACCTCTGGCCAAAAACATTCAGTACTTC. Residues: CASSATGPLAKNIQYF.

The rearrangement uses TRBV2 and TRBJ2-5, with D uncertain. V lost 4 bases and J lost 3, with 9 bases in between. The CDR3 consists of 13 residues. From germline, CDR1 is SNHLY and CDR2 FYNNEI. DNA of the CDR3: TGTGCCAGCAGTGGGGTCTCTAAAGAGACCCAGTACTTC. It translates to CASSGVSKETQYF.

The table lists this clonotype with a few counts. The chain combines TRBV4-1 with TRBJ1-5, with D possibly being TRBD1 (5 bases). Trimming took off 1 base at V and 6 bases at J, with 19 bases between the two ends. Germline V gene data show CDR1 as MGHRA and CDR2 as YSYEKL. The CDR3 sequence is 17 residues long. CDR3 amino acids: CASSQVITGRRGQPQHF. CDR3 DNA: TGCGCCAGCAGCCAAGTTATTACGGGACGAAGGGGTCAGCCCCAGCATTTT.

The genes are TRBV2 and TRBJ2-5; weak D call: TRBD1 (5 bases). The CDR3 covers 16 residues. Trimming pared 3 bases from V and 4 bases from J, leaving 18 bases between. Germline CDR1 and CDR2: SNHLY and FYNNEI. For the CDR3, the DNA is TGTGCCAGCAGTGACGATCAGGGTTATAATCGAGAGACCCAGTACTTC. This translates into CASSDDQGYNRETQYF.

The rearrangement links TRBV4-3 to TRBJ1-2; D is unclear. The CDR3 has 15 amino acids. The ends were cut back, 1 base at V and 0 bases at J, with 9 bases in the middle. CDR1 and CDR2 from the germline V gene are LGHNA and YSLEER. Here the CDR3 DNA reads TGCGCCAGCAGCCAAGTAGGCCGGGCTAACTATGGCTACACCTTC. The encoded protein is CASSQVGRANYGYTF.

The V and J genes are TRBV12-3 or TRBV12-4 and TRBJ1-6; 7 positions match TRBD1. The CDR3 length is 16 residues. V lost 5 bases to trimming and J lost 0 bases; unmatched junction nucleotides: 4. CDR3 residues: CASSEQGSSYNSPLHF. CDR3 nucleotides: TGTGCCAGCAGTGAACAGGGGAGCTCCTATAATTCACCCCTCCACTTT.

This chain joins TRBV24-1 and TRBJ1-1; 7 bases align to TRBD1. In germline, CDR1 is KGHDR, CDR2 SFDVKD. This CDR3 spans 13 amino acids. The V gene end was trimmed by 11 bases and the J gene end by 2 bases; junction bases not matched to a gene: 7. The CDR3 nucleotides are TGTGCCATCAAACGGGACAGAAACACTGAAGCTTTCTTT. Encoded protein: CAIKRDRNTEAFF.

The sample holds a few counts of this clonotype. The chain couples TRBV13 to TRBJ2-4; D possibly corresponds to TRBD2 (6 bases). The V gene lost 5 bases and the J gene lost 0 bases, with 17 bases spanning the gap. The CDR3 is made up of 17 amino acids. Germline CDR1 PRHDT, CDR2 FYEKMQ (reference sequence). This CDR3 reads CASSPSRWTTAKNIQYF. CDR3 nucleotide sequence: TGTGCCAGCAGCCCAAGCCGCTGGACTACAGCCAAAAACATTCAGTACTTC.

The chain links TRBV12-3 or TRBV12-4 to TRBJ2-7; D is perhaps TRBD1 or TRBD2 (6 bases each). V was shortened by 3 bases and J by 10 bases, with 10 bases between the two germline ends. The CDR3 loop spans 11 amino acids. The CDR3 sequence is CASSFGGDQYF. The CDR3, as DNA: TGTGCCAGCAGTTTCGGGGGCGACCAGTACTTC.

In this sample, this clonotype turned up a few times. This rearrangement joins TRBV11-2 to TRBJ2-3; 11 bases align to TRBD2. The CDR3 totals 19 residues. J gave up 3 bases and V 5 bases, and 16 bases lay outside the gene matches. Germline CDR1 reads SGHAT; CDR2 reads FQNNGV. The CDR3 loop reads CASSPWGIAGGRGTDTQYF. The CDR3 nucleotides read TGTGCCAGCAGCCCCTGGGGTATAGCGGGGGGGCGGGGGACAGATACGCAGTATTTT.

The chain links TRBV5-4 to TRBJ1-6; 9 bases agree with TRBD1. The junction had 3 bases not matched to a gene; V was cut back by 4 bases and J by 7 bases. The CDR3 has 14 amino acids. The germline gives CDR1 SGHNT, CDR2 YYREEE (reference sequence). Here the CDR3 reads CASSIGTGNSPLHF. CDR3 nucleotides: TGTGCCAGCAGCATAGGGACAGGGAATTCACCCCTCCACTTT.

This CDR3 reads CAIGRTGASNQPQHF. For the CDR3, the DNA is TGTGCCATCGGCCGGACAGGGGCTAGCAATCAGCCCCAGCATTTT. The genes are TRBV4-2 and TRBJ1-5, with 9 bases aligning to TRBD1. Germline lookup yields CDR1 LGHNA and CDR2 YNFKEQ. The V segment lost 10 bases and the J segment 0 bases; nucleotides outside the gene matches: 7. This CDR3 has 15 amino acids.

A few counts support this clonotype. The chain is built from TRBV27 and TRBJ2-3; D ambiguous. CDR1 is MNHEY, CDR2 SMNVEV, per germline (reference sequence). Trimming removed 6 bases from V and 2 bases from J, with 12 bases in between. This CDR3 region has 14 residues. The chain's CDR3 is CASSQVLLTDTQYF. The CDR3, as DNA: TGTGCCAGCAGCCAAGTTTTACTCACAGATACGCAGTATTTT.

This clonotype was observed many times. V is TRBV6-5 and J is TRBJ2-2; D unresolved. This CDR3 has 14 residues. In germline, CDR1 is MNHEY, CDR2 SVGAGI. The ends were cut back, 3 bases at V and 4 bases at J, with 9 bases in the middle. CDR3 bases: TGTGCCAGCAGTTATGGAAGGTCCACCGGGGAGCTGTTTTTT. Translation: CASSYGRSTGELFF.

This clonotype has ten or more counts. The V and J genes are TRBV12-3 or TRBV12-4 and TRBJ1-4, with D hard to call. V was cut by 5 bases and J by 8 bases, with 12 bases left in between. This CDR3 spans 13 amino acids. DNA of the CDR3: TGTGCCAGCAGTGTGGAGGGAGTAGAAAAACTGTTTTTT. Encoded protein: CASSVEGVEKLFF.

The chain couples TRBV12-3 or TRBV12-4 to TRBJ2-5; a possible D gene is TRBD2 (5 bases). The ends were cut back, 7 bases at V and 5 bases at J, with 26 bases in the middle. This CDR3 has 17 residues. Here the CDR3 DNA reads TGTGCCAGCACCTTAGGGATCCGCGTGGGTAGCGTGGAGACCCAGTACTTC. Its protein is CASTLGIRVGSVETQYF.

There are many counts of this clonotype. The genes are TRBV12-3 or TRBV12-4 and TRBJ2-3; tentatively, D is TRBD1 or TRBD2 (6 bases each). The CDR3 loop spans 15 amino acids. V lost 3 bases and J 1 base, leaving 11 bases between the germline ends. In nucleotides, the CDR3 is TGTGCCAGCAGTTTGGGGGGCGGAGGCACAGATACGCAGTATTTT. Its protein is CASSLGGGGTDTQYF.